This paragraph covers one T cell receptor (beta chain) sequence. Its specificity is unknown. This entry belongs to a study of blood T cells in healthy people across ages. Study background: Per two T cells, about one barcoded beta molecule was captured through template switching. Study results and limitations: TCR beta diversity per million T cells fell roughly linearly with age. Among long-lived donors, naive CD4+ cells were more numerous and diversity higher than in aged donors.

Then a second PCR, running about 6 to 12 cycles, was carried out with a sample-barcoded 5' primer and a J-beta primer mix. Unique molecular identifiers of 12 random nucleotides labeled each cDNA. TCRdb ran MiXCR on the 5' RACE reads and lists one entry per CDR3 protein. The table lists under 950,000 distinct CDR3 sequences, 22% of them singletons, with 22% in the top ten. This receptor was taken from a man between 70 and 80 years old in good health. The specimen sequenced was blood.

CDR3 protein: CASSLGGGTTDTQYF. The CDR3 DNA reads as TGTGCCAGCAGTTTAGGCGGGGGGACGACAGATACGCAGTATTTT. The rearrangement joins TRBV12-3 or TRBV12-4 to TRBJ2-3; 8 positions agree with TRBD2. The CDR3 consists of 15 residues. J lost 3 bases, V lost 1 base, and 3 bases had no gene match.